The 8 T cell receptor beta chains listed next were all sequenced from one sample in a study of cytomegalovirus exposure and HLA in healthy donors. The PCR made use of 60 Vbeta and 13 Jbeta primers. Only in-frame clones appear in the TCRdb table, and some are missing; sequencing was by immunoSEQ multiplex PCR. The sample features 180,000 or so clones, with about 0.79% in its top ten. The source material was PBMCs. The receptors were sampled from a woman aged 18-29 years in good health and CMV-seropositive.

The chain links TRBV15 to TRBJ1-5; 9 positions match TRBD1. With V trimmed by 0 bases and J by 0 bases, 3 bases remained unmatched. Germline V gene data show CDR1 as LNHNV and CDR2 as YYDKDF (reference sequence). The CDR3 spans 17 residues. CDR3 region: CATSREGQGYSNQPQHF. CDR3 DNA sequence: TGTGCCACCAGCAGAGAGGGACAGGGATATAGCAATCAGCCCCAGCATTTT. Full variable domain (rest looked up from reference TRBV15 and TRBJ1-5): DAMVIQNPRYQVTQFGKPVTLSCSQTLNHNVMYWYQQKSSQAPKLLFHYYDKDFNNEADTPDNFQSRRPNTSFCFLDIRSPGLGDTAMYLCATSREGQGYSNQPQHFGDGTRLSIL.

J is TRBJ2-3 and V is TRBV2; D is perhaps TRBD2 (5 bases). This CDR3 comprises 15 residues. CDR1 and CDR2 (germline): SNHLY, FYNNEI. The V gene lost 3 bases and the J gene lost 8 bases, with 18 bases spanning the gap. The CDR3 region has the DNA TGTGCCAGCAGTGATTCGGACTCTGGAGGTGGTACGCAGTATTTT. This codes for CASSDSDSGGGTQYF.

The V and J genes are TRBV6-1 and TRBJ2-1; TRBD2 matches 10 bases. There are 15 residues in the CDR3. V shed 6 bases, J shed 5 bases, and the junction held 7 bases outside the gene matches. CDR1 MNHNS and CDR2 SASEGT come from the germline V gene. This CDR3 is CASRSPSGSNNEQFF. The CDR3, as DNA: TGTGCCAGCAGGTCACCTAGCGGGAGCAACAATGAGCAGTTCTTC.

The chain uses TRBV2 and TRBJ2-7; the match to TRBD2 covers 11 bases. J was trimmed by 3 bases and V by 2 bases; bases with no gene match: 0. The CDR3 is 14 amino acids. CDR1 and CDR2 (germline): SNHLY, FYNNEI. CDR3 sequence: CASSELAGGYEQYF. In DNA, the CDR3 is TGTGCCAGCAGTGAACTAGCGGGGGGCTACGAGCAGTACTTC.

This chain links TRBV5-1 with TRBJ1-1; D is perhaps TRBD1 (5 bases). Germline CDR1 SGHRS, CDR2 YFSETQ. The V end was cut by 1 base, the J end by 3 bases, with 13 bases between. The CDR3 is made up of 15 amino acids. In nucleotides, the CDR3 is TGCGCCAGCAGCTTGCTTCCCCTAGGGGACACTGAAGCTTTCTTT. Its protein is CASSLLPLGDTEAFF. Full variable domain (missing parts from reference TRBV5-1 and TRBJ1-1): KAGVTQTPRYLIKTRGQQVTLSCSPISGHRSVSWYQQTPGQGLQFLFEYFSETQRNKGNFPGRFSGRQFSNSRSEMNVSTLELGDSALYLCASSLLPLGDTEAFFGQGTRLTVV.

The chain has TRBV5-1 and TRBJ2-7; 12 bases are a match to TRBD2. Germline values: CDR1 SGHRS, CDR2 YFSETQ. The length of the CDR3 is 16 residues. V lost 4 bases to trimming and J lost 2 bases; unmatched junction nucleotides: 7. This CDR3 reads CASSPSGGAPTYEQYF. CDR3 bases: TGCGCCAGCAGCCCTAGCGGGGGGGCCCCTACCTACGAGCAGTACTTC. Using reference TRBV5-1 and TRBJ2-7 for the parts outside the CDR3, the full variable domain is KAGVTQTPRYLIKTRGQQVTLSCSPISGHRSVSWYQQTPGQGLQFLFEYFSETQRNKGNFPGRFSGRQFSNSRSEMNVSTLELGDSALYLCASSPSGGAPTYEQYFGPGTRLTVT.

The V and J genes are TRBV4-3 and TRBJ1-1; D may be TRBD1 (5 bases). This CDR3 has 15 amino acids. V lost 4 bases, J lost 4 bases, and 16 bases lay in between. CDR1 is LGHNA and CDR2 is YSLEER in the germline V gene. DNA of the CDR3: TGCGCCAGCAGCCGAGGAGGGGTCGGCGGCACTGAAGCTTTCTTT. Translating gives CASSRGGVGGTEAFF.

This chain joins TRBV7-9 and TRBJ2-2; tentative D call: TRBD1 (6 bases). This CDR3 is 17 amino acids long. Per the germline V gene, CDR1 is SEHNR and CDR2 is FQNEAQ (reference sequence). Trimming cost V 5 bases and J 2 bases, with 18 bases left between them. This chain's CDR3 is CASSRYPGHLNTGELFF. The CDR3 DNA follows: TGTGCCAGCAGCCGTTATCCGGGACACCTAAACACCGGGGAGCTGTTTTTT.